The T cell receptor (beta chain) described here comes from a study of blood T cell repertoires in COVID-19 (dated by TCRdb to about 2020). Looking at the study overall: Collaborator samples came from the United States, Italy and Spain and covered acute and convalescent phases of COVID-19. The prospective study material was composed of cDNA or gDNA derived from T cells, B-cell-depleted T cells, or PBMCs. The dataset comprised deeply sampled blood TCRbeta repertoires from subjects exposed to, actively infected with, or recovered from COVID-19. The repertoires were released in a freely available public database intended as a resource for research on the immune response to SARS-CoV-2. Samples came from the ongoing ImmuneRACE study (first 160 participants) plus 1,254 subjects from 6 global collaborators. Nearly every sample came with metadata listing a de-identified subject ID, COVID-19 status, age in years and sex. HLA class I and class II types, where available, came from metadata supplied by the sample provider rather than from assay-based typing. What the study reported, not specific to this receptor: The quantity of clinical and demographic metadata differed by source and by participant and was supplied without curation.

A word on this clone: Its recognized antigen is unknown. No per-base quality is available; no much larger clone lies one base away.

TCRbeta CDR3 regions were amplified from genomic DNA using the immunoSEQ Assay, a bias-controlled multiplex PCR. In the authors' own workflow: Within the assay, amplification of reference gene primers was used to estimate how many nucleated cells each sample contained. To quantify the absolute abundance of each unique TCRbeta CDR3 rearrangement, sequence reads were collapsed and filtered. For each sample, productive Simpson clonality was calculated as the square root of Simpson's diversity index over productive rearrangements. TCRdb's version of the immuneACCESS table is confined to in-frame rearrangements and falls short of the full clone set. An unresolved V gene accounts for under half of the shortfall where checked; the remainder is of unknown origin. V and J calls and clone size are copied from that table; D and trimming were computed from the DNA. Within this sample are approximately 350,000 clones, with approximately 82% of them counted one time only. The biggest ten clones account for about 2.7% of the sample.

The germline V and J ends show losses of 1 base and 3 bases respectively, and no gene match explains 8 bases of the junction. The germline V gene encodes CDR1 SGHTA and CDR2 FQGNSA. From the cysteine through the phenylalanine, the CDR3 covers 16 amino acids. Only CDR3 DNA remains: 48 bases, in frame from the first base. Collaborating institutions collected whole blood in K2EDTA tubes following their own protocols. For TCRbeta analysis, collaborators shipped samples in one of three forms: frozen whole blood, isolated PBMCs, or DNA extracted from either of those sample types. Recombination linked TRBV7-2 to TRBJ2-7; 8 bases in between match TRBD1. This receptor was identified in a man aged 30 to 45 with active or convalescent COVID-19. Sequenced input: peripheral blood. The nucleotide sequence reads TGTGCCAGCAGCTTAGTATCGACAGGGGCGAACTACGAGCAGTACTTC. Its translation reads: CASSLVSTGANYEQYF. The variable domain in full, with residues beyond the CDR3 obtained from the reference TRBV7-2 and TRBJ2-7 genes, is GAGVSQSPSNKVTEKGKDVELRCDPISGHTALYWYRQSLGQGLEFLIYFQGNSAPDKSGLPSDRFSAERTGGSVSTLTIQRTQQEDSAVYLCASSLVSTGANYEQYFGPGTRLTVT.